These 28 T cell receptor beta chains came from one sample sequenced in a study of blood T cell repertoires in COVID-19. Sequencing was performed with immunoSEQ multiplex PCR; in TCRdb, only in-frame clones are kept and a portion is missing. The repertoire includes approximately 120,000 clones, 85% to 90% of them detected once, and about 1.1% sits in the top ten. The material sequenced was peripheral blood. These receptors came from a human donor in a cohort sampled during active COVID-19.

V and J are TRBV6-1 and TRBJ1-3, with D hard to call. Trimming took 4 bases from V and 0 from J, leaving 13 bases between them. Per germline, CDR1 MNHNS and CDR2 SASEGT. CDR3 size: 16 residues. The CDR3 sequence is CASSGWELNSGNTIYF. CDR3 nucleotide sequence: TGTGCCAGCAGTGGATGGGAGCTTAACTCTGGAAACACCATATATTTT.

V gene TRBV4-2 combines with J gene TRBJ2-5, with unresolved D. CDR1 is LGHNA and CDR2 is YNFKEQ in the germline V gene. The CDR3 runs to 13 residues. Between the trimmed V and J ends, which lost 4 bases and 6 bases, there was a span of 12 bases. Here the CDR3 DNA reads TGTGCCAGCAGCCTTGAGGCCTGGCAGACCCAGTACTTC. Its translation is CASSLEAWQTQYF.

The chain has TRBV28 and TRBJ2-3; TRBD2 matches 8 bases. The CDR3 has 18 residues. V lost 6 bases to trimming and J lost 2 bases; unmatched junction nucleotides: 16. The germline V gene encodes CDR1 MDHEN and CDR2 SYDVKM. The CDR3 protein is CASRRFAGGGIITDTQYF. The CDR3 region has the DNA TGTGCCAGCAGAAGATTCGCCGGGGGGGGCATAATCACAGATACGCAGTATTTT.

The chain couples TRBV9 to TRBJ1-3, with 8 positions matching TRBD1. V shed 0 bases, J shed 11 bases, and the junction held 10 bases outside the gene matches. The germline gives CDR1 SGDLS, CDR2 YYNGEE. The CDR3 length is 15 residues. CDR3 DNA sequence: TGTGCCAGCAGCGTAGCGGGACAGGCTCTTGATCCCATATATTTT. Amino acids: CASSVAGQALDPIYF.

The gene calls are TRBV5-1 and TRBJ1-1; no clear D gene. The germline V gene encodes CDR1 SGHRS and CDR2 YFSETQ. Trimming took 5 bases from V and 4 from J, leaving 12 bases between them. CDR3 size: 13 residues. DNA for the CDR3: TGCGCCAGCAGGGAGGGTATCACCACTGAAGCTTTCTTT. It codes for CASREGITTEAFF.

The chain recombines TRBV14 with TRBJ2-6, with a tentative D call TRBD1 (5 bases). CDR3 length equals 14 residues. Per germline, CDR1 SGHDN and CDR2 FVKESK. V lost 2 bases to trimming and J lost 6 bases, with 8 bases between them. Written as DNA, the CDR3 is TGTGCCAGCAGCCAATACAGGTTGGCCAACGTCCTGACTTTC. As protein: CASSQYRLANVLTF.

The J gene is TRBJ1-5, the V gene TRBV6-2 or TRBV6-3, with TRBD1 identical over 7 bases. Unmatched junction bases numbered 13, after V lost 2 bases and J lost 6 bases. CDR3 length equals 17 residues. Germline CDR1 and CDR2: MNHEY and SVGEGT. As DNA, the CDR3 is TGTGCCAGCAGTTACAGTTCGATCAGAGGGGGCATTCAGCCCCAGCATTTT. Translation gives CASSYSSIRGGIQPQHF.

V usage is TRBV28 and J usage is TRBJ2-4; D remains unclear. The CDR3 is 13 amino acids. Trimming took off 11 bases at V and 0 bases at J, with 11 bases between the two ends. The germline CDR1 and CDR2 sequences are MDHEN and SYDVKM. CDR3 sequence: CAPRKQAKNIQYF. The DNA of the CDR3 is TGTGCCCCCAGGAAGCAAGCCAAAAACATTCAGTACTTC.

V is TRBV21-1 and J is TRBJ1-6; whether TRBD1, the table's D call, matches the DNA was not checked. TRBV21-1 is assigned pseudogene status. There are 18 residues in the CDR3. This CDR3 is CARNLPGQGSSYNSPLHF. CDR3 bases: TGTGCCAGGAACCTTCCGGGACAGGGGAGCTCCTATAATTCACCCCTCCACTTT.

The rearrangement uses TRBV9 and TRBJ2-2, with 13 bases aligning to TRBD2. V was clipped by 4 bases and J by 2 bases; unmatched bases: 11. Looked up from germline, CDR1 is SGDLS and CDR2 is YYNGEE. The CDR3 consists of 19 residues. In DNA form, the CDR3 reads TGTGCCAGCAGCCCCGGGGGAGGACTAGCGGGGGAAAACACCGGGGAGCTGTTTTTT. Its protein is CASSPGGGLAGENTGELFF.

The chain combines TRBV6-6 with TRBJ2-3, with D possibly TRBD2 on 5 matching bases. The V end was cut by 2 bases, the J end by 2 bases, with 8 bases between. The CDR3 loop spans 14 amino acids. Germline V gives CDR1 MNHNY, CDR2 SVGAGI (reference sequence). CDR3 region: CASSYGRYTDTQYF. The CDR3 nucleotides read TGTGCCAGCAGTTACGGGAGATACACAGATACGCAGTATTTT.

V and J are TRBV7-2 and TRBJ2-7; TRBD2 might be the D (6 bases). The germline CDR1 and CDR2 sequences are SGHTA and FQGNSA. V was shortened by 5 bases and J by 1 base, with 12 bases between the two germline ends. The CDR3 spans 14 residues. The CDR3 spells CASSNGRGSYEQYF. As DNA, the CDR3 is TGTGCCAGCAGCAATGGGCGGGGATCCTACGAGCAGTACTTC.

This chain uses TRBV27 with TRBJ2-3; D may be TRBD2 (6 bases). The CDR3 is made up of 15 amino acids. Per the germline V gene, CDR1 is MNHEY and CDR2 is SMNVEV (reference sequence). Trimming took 4 bases from V and 0 from J, leaving 11 bases between them. CDR3 sequence: CASSSRGLSTDTQYF. The DNA of the CDR3 is TGTGCCAGCAGTTCGCGGGGTCTAAGCACAGATACGCAGTATTTT.

The chain employs TRBV4-2 and TRBJ1-3; D is ambiguous. Deletions cut 7 bases from V and 1 base from J, with 11 bases between. This CDR3 spans 14 amino acids. Germline V CDR1 and CDR2: LGHNA, YNFKEQ. This chain's CDR3 is CASNAGQSGNTIYF. The CDR3 region has the DNA TGTGCCAGCAACGCGGGCCAGTCTGGAAACACCATATATTTT.

The gene calls are TRBV2 and TRBJ2-1; TRBD2 is a possible D gene (6 bases). V gave up 0 bases and J gave up 3 bases, with 9 bases separating them. CDR1 is SNHLY and CDR2 is FYNNEI in the germline V gene. The CDR3 loop spans 15 amino acids. Here the CDR3 reads CASSEAAGFYNEQFF. The CDR3 nucleotides are TGTGCCAGCAGTGAAGCGGCGGGATTCTACAATGAGCAGTTCTTC.

CDR3 protein: CASSVRDSSPKTQYF. The CDR3 nucleotides read TGTGCCAGCAGCGTCCGGGACTCGAGCCCTAAGACCCAGTACTTC. This chain connects TRBV9 to TRBJ2-5; D is possibly TRBD2 (6 bases). Germline V lookup: CDR1 SGDLS, CDR2 YYNGEE. V lost 2 bases and J 6 bases, leaving 17 bases between the germline ends. The CDR3 loop spans 15 amino acids.

The count of this clone is one. The gene calls are TRBV3-1 (or the pseudogene TRBV3-2) and TRBJ2-1; the D gene is possibly TRBD2 (7 bases). This CDR3 is built from 14 residues. The V gene's germline CDR1 is LGHDT and CDR2 YNNKEL (reference sequence). The V gene lost 1 base and the J gene lost 9 bases, with 13 bases spanning the gap. DNA for the CDR3: TGTGCCAGCAGCCAAGTAAGGAGGGGGGGTGAGCAGTTCTTC. This sequence encodes CASSQVRRGGEQFF.

The V gene is TRBV11-3, the J gene TRBJ2-7; 11 nucleotides line up with TRBD1. The CDR3 runs to 15 residues. The germline gives CDR1 SGHNT, CDR2 YENEEA. The ends lost 5 bases at V and 3 bases at J; junction bases unmatched: 6. CDR3 residues: CASSPPDRGLYEQYF. CDR3 coding DNA: TGTGCCAGCAGCCCGCCGGACAGGGGGCTCTACGAGCAGTACTTC.

This chain uses TRBV5-6 with TRBJ2-2; 8 bases match TRBD1. There are 15 residues in the CDR3. CDR1 and CDR2 from the germline V gene are SGHDT and YYEEEE. Trimming cost V 6 bases and J 1 base; bases outside gene matches: 5. DNA of the CDR3: TGTGCCAGCACCTACGGGACAGGGAACACCGGGGAGCTGTTTTTT. Residues: CASTYGTGNTGELFF.

The chain joins TRBV7-9 to TRBJ2-7, with TRBD1 matching 8 bases. CDR3 size: 14 residues. The V and J ends lost 5 bases and 3 bases, in that order; junction bases with no gene match: 6. Germline loops: CDR1 SEHNR, CDR2 FQNEAQ (reference sequence). Written as DNA, the CDR3 is TGTGCCAGCAGCCCCCCCGGACAGGGCTACGAGCAGTACTTC. It encodes CASSPPGQGYEQYF.

CDR3 in amino acids: CASSQDPDRHYNEQFF. The CDR3 nucleotides read TGTGCCAGCAGCCAAGACCCGGACAGGCATTACAATGAGCAGTTCTTC. The rearrangement links TRBV3-1 (or the pseudogene TRBV3-2) to TRBJ2-1; 7 bases match TRBD1. CDR1 is LGHDT, CDR2 YNNKEL, per germline (reference sequence). The CDR3 is 16 residues long. V was clipped by 0 bases and J by 4 bases; unmatched bases: 6.

The table lists this clone with a count of one. V is TRBV5-4 and J is TRBJ2-5; 8 nucleotides agree with TRBD1. Germline V lookup: CDR1 SGHNT, CDR2 YYREEE (reference sequence). Trimming took 5 bases from V and 1 from J; bases not matched to a gene: 7. The CDR3 loop spans 15 amino acids. CDR3 residues: CASRSHQGAQETQYF. CDR3 sequence (DNA): TGTGCCAGCAGGAGTCACCAGGGGGCCCAAGAGACCCAGTACTTC.

The sample holds one count of this clone. J is TRBJ1-4 and V is TRBV7-9; 7 bases are a match to TRBD1. V gave up 1 base and J gave up 10 bases; unmatched junction bases: 3. This CDR3 comprises 13 residues. The germline V gene encodes CDR1 SEHNR and CDR2 FQNEAQ (reference sequence). The CDR3 loop is CASSLEGAGKLFF. CDR3 DNA: TGTGCCAGCAGCTTAGAGGGGGCCGGAAAACTGTTTTTT.

V and J are TRBV7-8 and TRBJ1-1; 11 nucleotides line up with TRBD1. In germline, CDR1 is SGHVS, CDR2 FQNEAQ. This CDR3 spans 15 amino acids. Unmatched junction bases numbered 7, after V lost 3 bases and J lost 7 bases. CDR3 protein: CASSFRDRGFGEAFF. The CDR3 DNA reads as TGTGCCAGCAGCTTCCGGGACAGGGGGTTCGGTGAAGCTTTCTTT. The full variable domain, its missing parts supplied by reference TRBV7-8 and TRBJ1-1, is GAGVSQSPRYKVAKRGQDVALRCDPISGHVSLFWYQQALGQGPEFLTYFQNEAQLDKSGLPSDRFFAERPEGSVSTLKIQRTQQEDSAVYLCASSFRDRGFGEAFFGQGTRLTVV.

V gene TRBV18 combines with J gene TRBJ2-7, with 12 nucleotides matching TRBD2. Germline V gene sequence: CDR1 KGHSH, CDR2 LQKENI. This CDR3 is built from 16 residues. Trimming removed 6 bases from V and 0 bases from J; junction bases left unmatched: 6. For the CDR3, the DNA is TGTGCCAGCTCGGGCCCGACTAGCGGGAGCTCCTACGAGCAGTACTTC. This translates into CASSGPTSGSSYEQYF.

This rearrangement joins TRBV9 to TRBJ1-2, with D possibly TRBD1 on 6 matching bases. In germline, CDR1 is SGDLS, CDR2 YYNGEE. This CDR3 is 13 amino acids long. V was pared by 3 bases and J by 8 bases, with 14 bases between. The CDR3 protein is CASSGHREGGYTF. DNA of the CDR3: TGTGCCAGCAGCGGACACAGGGAGGGCGGCTACACCTTC. The complete variable domain, with remaining parts taken from reference TRBV9 and TRBJ1-2, reads DSGVTQTPKHLITATGQRVTLRCSPRSGDLSVYWYQQSLDQGLQFLIQYYNGEERAKGNILERFSAQQFPDLHSELNLSSLELGDSALYFCASSGHREGGYTFGSGTRLTVV.

The chain joins TRBV6-5 to TRBJ2-7; no firm D call. Germline CDR1 reads MNHEY; CDR2 reads SVGAGI. With 2 bases removed from V and 6 bases from J, the gap between germline ends came to 5 bases. The CDR3 is 11 residues long. The CDR3 region is CASSYAGEQYF. CDR3 bases: TGTGCCAGCAGTTACGCCGGCGAGCAGTACTTC.

This clone was detected only a few times. The J gene is TRBJ2-1, the V gene TRBV7-2, with TRBD2 identical over 9 bases. With 7 bases clipped from V and 9 bases from J, the junction kept 4 bases outside the gene matches. The CDR3 totals 12 residues. CDR1 and CDR2 from the germline V gene are SGHTA and FQGNSA. The CDR3 DNA sequence: TGTGCCAGCACTAGCGGGACACGTGAGCAGTTCTTC. Protein: CASTSGTREQFF.